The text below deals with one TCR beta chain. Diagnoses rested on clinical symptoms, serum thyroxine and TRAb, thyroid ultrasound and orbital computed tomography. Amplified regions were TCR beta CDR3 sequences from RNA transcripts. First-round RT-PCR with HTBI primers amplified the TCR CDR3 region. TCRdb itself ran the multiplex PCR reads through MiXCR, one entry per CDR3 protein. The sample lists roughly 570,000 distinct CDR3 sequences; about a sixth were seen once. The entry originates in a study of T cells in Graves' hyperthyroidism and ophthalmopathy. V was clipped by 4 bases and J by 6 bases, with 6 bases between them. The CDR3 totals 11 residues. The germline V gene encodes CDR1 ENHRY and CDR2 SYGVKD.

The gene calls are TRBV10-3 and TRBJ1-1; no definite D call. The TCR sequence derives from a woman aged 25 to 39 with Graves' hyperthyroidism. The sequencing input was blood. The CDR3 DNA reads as TGTGCCATCAGTGGCGGCGCTGAAGCTTTCTTT. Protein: CAISGGAEAFF.